The T cell receptor beta chain under discussion was sequenced for a study of T-cell reconstitution after alpha-beta-depleted transplantation in children. Unique molecular identifiers tagged the TCRbeta library. TCRdb re-called the PCR reads through MiXCR, storing one row per CDR3 protein. In the table there are 500,000 or so distinct CDR3 sequences, approximately 30% of which are singletons. Germline assignment: CDR1 MNHEY and CDR2 SMNVEV (reference sequence). Deletions cut 8 bases from V and 4 bases from J, with 14 bases between. The CDR3 length is 13 residues. The sample consisted of PBMCs from the stem cell graft donor, taken from the stem cell graft. The TCR comes from a human donor who donated a stem cell graft to a child with aplastic anemia. V usage is TRBV27 and J usage is TRBJ1-1, with TRBD1 as a possible D gene (6 bases). The CDR3 DNA is TGTGCCAGCGGCAGGGGCAGGGGCACTGAAGCTTTCTTT. This translates into CASGRGRGTEAFF.